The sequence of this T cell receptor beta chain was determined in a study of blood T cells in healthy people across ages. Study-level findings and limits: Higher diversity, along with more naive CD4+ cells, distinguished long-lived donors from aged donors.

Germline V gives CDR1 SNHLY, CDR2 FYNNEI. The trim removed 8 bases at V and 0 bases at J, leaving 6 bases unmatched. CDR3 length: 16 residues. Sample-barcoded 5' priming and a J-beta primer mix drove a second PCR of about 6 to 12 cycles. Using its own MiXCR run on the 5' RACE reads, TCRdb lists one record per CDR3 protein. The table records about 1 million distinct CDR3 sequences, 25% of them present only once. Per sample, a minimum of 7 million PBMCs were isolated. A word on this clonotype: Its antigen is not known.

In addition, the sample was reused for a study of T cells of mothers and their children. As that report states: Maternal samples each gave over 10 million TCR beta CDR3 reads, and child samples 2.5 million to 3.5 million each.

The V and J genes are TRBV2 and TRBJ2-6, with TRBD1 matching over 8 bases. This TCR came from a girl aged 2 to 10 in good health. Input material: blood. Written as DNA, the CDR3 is TGTGCCAGCCGCTGGGACAGGAACTCTGGGGCCAACGTCCTGACTTTC. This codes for CASRWDRNSGANVLTF. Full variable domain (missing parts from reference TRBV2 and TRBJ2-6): EPEVTQTPSHQVTQMGQEVILRCVPISNHLYFYWYRQILGQKVEFLVSFYNNEISEKSEIFDDQFSVERPDGSNFTLKIRSTKLEDSAMYFCASRWDRNSGANVLTFGAGSRLTVL.